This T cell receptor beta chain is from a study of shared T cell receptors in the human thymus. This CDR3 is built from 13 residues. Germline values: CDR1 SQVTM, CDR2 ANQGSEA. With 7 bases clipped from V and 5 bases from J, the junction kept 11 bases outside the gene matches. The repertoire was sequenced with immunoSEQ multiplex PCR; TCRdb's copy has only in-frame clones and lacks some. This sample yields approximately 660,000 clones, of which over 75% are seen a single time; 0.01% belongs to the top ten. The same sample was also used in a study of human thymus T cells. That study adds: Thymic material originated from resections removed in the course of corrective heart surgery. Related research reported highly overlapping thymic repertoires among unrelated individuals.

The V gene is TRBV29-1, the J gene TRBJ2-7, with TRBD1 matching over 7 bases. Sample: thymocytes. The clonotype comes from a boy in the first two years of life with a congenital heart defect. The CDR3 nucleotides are TGCAGCGCCTCTGACAGGGTGTTGCACGAGCAGTACTTC. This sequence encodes CSASDRVLHEQYF.